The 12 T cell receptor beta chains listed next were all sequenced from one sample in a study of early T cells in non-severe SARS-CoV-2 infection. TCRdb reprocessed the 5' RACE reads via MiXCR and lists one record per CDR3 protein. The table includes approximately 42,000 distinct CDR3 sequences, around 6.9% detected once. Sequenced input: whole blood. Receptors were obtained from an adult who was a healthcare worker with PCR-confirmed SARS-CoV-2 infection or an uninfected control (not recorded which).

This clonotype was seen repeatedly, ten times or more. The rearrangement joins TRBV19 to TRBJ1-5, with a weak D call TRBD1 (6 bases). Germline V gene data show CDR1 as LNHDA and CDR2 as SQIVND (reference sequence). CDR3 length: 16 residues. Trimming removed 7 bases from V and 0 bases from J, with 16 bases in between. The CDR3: CASKPQGLGSNQPQHF. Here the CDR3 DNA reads TGTGCCAGTAAGCCCCAGGGGCTCGGTAGCAATCAGCCCCAGCATTTT.

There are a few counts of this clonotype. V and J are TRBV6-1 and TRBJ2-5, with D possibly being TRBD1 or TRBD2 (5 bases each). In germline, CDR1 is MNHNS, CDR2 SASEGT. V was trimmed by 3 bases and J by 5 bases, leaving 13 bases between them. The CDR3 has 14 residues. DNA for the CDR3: TGTGCCAGCAGTGATGGGGGTGCTGGGGAGACCCAGTACTTC. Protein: CASSDGGAGETQYF.

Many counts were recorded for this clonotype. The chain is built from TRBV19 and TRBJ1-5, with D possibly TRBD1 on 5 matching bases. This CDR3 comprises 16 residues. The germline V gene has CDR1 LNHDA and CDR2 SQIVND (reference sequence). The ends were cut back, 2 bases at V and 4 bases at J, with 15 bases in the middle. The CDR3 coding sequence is TGTGCCAGTAGTATAACGCTACAGGAGACTAATCAGCCCCAGCATTTT. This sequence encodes CASSITLQETNQPQHF.

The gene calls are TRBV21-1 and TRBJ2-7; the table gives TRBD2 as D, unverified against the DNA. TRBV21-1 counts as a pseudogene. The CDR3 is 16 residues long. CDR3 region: CASSKGGSGDSYEQYF. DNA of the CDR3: TGTGCCAGCAGCAAAGGGGGTAGCGGGGACTCCTACGAGCAGTACTTC.

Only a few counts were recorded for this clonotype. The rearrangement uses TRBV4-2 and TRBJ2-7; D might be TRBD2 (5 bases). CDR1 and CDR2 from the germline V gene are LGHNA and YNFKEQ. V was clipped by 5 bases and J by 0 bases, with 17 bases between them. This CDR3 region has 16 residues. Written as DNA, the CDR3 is TGTGCCAGCAGCACCTTAGGGCGGGCCAGCTCCTACGAGCAGTACTTC. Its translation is CASSTLGRASSYEQYF.

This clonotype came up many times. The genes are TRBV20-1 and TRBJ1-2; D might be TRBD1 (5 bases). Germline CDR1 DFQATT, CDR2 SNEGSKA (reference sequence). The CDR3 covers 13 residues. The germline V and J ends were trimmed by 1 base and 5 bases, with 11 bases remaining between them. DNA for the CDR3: TGCAGTGCTAGAGCCGGGACGACTTATGGCTACACCTTC. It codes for CSARAGTTYGYTF.

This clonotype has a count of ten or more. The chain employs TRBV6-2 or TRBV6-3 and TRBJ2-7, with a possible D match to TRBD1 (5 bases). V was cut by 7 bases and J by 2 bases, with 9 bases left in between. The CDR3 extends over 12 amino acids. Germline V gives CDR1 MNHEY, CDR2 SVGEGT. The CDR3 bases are TGTGCCAGCAACGACAGACCCTACGAGCAGTACTTC. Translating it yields CASNDRPYEQYF.

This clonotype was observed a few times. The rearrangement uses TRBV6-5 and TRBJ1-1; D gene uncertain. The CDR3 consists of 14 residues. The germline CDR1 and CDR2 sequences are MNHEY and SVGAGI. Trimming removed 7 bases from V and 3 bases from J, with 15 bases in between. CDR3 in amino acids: CASTPVRLDTEAFF. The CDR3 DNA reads TGTGCCAGCACCCCGGTAAGACTCGACACTGAAGCTTTCTTT.

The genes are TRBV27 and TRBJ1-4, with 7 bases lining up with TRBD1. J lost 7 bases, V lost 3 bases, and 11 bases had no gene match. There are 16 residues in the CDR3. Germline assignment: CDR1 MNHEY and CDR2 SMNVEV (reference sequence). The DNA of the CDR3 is TGTGCCAGCAGTTTCTCAGGGGGGGCGTGGAGTGAAAAACTGTTTTTT. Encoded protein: CASSFSGGAWSEKLFF.

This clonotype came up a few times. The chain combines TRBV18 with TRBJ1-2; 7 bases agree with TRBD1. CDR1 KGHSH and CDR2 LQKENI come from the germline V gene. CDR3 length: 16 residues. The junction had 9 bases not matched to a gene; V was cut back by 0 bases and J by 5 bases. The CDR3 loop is CASSPPWGTGDYGYTF. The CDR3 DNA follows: TGTGCCAGCTCACCACCGTGGGGTACAGGGGATTATGGCTACACCTTC.

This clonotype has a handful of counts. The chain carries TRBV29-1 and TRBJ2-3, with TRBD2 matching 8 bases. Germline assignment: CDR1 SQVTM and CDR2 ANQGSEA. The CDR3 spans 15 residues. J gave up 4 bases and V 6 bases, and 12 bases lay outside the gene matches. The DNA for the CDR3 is TGCAGCGTCGCGCCCCCCGCGGGGGGCGCAGATACGCAGTATTTT. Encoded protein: CSVAPPAGGADTQYF.

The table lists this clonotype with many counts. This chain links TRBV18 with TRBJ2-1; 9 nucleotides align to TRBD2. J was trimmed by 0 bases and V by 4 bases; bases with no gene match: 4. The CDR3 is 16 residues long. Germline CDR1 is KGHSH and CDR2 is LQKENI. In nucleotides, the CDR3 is TGTGCCAGCTCACTCCAGCGGGGGGCCTCCTACAATGAGCAGTTCTTC. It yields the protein CASSLQRGASYNEQFF.